The 5 T cell receptor beta chains listed next were all sequenced from one sample in a study of CD8 T cells in Susac syndrome. Random hexamers were used to reverse transcribe an amount of about 0.45 to 1 ug RNA. MiXCR was run by TCRdb on the immunoSEQ multiplex PCR reads, yielding one entry per CDR3 protein. This table holds approximately 70,000 distinct CDR3 sequences, around 93% found once. Sequencing used CD8+ T cells from PBMCs. The receptors come from a human donor in good health.

The chain carries TRBV7-8 and TRBJ2-1, with no clear D. The CDR3 extends over 16 amino acids. Looked up from germline, CDR1 is SGHVS and CDR2 is FQNEAQ. Between the trimmed V and J ends, which lost 4 bases and 6 bases, there was a span of 19 bases. Here the CDR3 DNA reads TGTGCCAGCAGCTCCACCTCGAGAGGATCTGGCAATGAGCAGTTCTTC. Its protein product is CASSSTSRGSGNEQFF.

The chain combines TRBV2 with TRBJ2-7; D is perhaps TRBD1 or TRBD2 (5 bases each). The V and J ends lost 5 bases and 2 bases respectively, with 16 bases between them. This CDR3 region has 15 residues. The V gene's germline CDR1 is SNHLY and CDR2 FYNNEI. Here the CDR3 DNA reads TGTGCCAGCAGTCCCCAGGCTGAGGGGCCCTACGAGCAGTACGTC. It specifies CASSPQAEGPYEQYV.

The gene calls are TRBV9 and TRBJ2-7; 9 positions match TRBD2. V dropped 4 bases and J dropped 5; count of bases not matched to a gene: 7. CDR3 length: 14 residues. Germline V lookup: CDR1 SGDLS, CDR2 YYNGEE. CDR3: CASSRGAGGHEQYF. CDR3 nucleotides: TGTGCCAGCAGCCGAGGAGCGGGGGGCCACGAGCAGTACTTC.

The rearrangement uses TRBV7-2 and TRBJ2-1; the D gene is possibly TRBD2 (7 bases). The germline CDR1 and CDR2 sequences are SGHTA and FQGNSA. The CDR3 is 15 residues long. V shed 1 base and J shed 7 bases, with 14 bases lying between them. The CDR3 is CASSLGAGAGNEQFF. In DNA form, the CDR3 reads TGTGCCAGCAGCTTAGGTGCGGGGGCCGGGAATGAGCAGTTCTTC.

This sequence joins TRBV9 and TRBJ2-3; the D gene could be TRBD1 or TRBD2 (5 bases each). Germline V gene lookup returns CDR1 SGDLS and CDR2 YYNGEE. There are 14 residues in the CDR3. V lost 2 bases and J 5 bases, leaving 12 bases between the germline ends. CDR3 in amino acids: CASSVGTREDTQYF. CDR3 in DNA: TGTGCCAGCAGCGTCGGGACCCGAGAAGATACGCAGTATTTT. Supplemented by reference TRBV9 and TRBJ2-3, the full variable domain reads DSGVTQTPKHLITATGQRVTLRCSPRSGDLSVYWYQQSLDQGLQFLIQYYNGEERAKGNILERFSAQQFPDLHSELNLSSLELGDSALYFCASSVGTREDTQYFGPGTRLTVL.